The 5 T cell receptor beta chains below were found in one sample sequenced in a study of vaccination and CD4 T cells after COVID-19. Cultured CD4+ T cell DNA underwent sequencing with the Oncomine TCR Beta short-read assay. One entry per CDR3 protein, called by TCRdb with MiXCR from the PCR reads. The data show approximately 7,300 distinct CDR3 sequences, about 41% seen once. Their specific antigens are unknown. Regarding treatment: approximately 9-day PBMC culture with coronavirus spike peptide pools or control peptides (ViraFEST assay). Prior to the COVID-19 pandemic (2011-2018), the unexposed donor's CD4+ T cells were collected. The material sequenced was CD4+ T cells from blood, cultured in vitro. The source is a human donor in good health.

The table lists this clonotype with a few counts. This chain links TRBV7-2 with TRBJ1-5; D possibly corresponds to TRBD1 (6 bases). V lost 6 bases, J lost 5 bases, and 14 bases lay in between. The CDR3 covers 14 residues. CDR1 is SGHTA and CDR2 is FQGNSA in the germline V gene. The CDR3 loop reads CASSYTGSDQPQHF. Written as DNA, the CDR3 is TGTGCCAGCAGTTATACAGGGTCCGATCAGCCCCAGCATTTT.

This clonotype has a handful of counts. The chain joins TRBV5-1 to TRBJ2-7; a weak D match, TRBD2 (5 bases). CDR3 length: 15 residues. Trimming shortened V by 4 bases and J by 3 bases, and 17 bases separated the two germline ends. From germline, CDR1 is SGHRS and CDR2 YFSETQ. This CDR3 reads CASSPDRRGSYEQYF. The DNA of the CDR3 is TGCGCCAGCAGCCCGGACCGACGGGGAAGCTACGAGCAGTACTTC.

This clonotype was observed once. The CDR3 nucleotides read TGTGCCAGCAGCTTGGCGGGAGGGCTTTCATACGAGCAGTACTTC. It translates to CASSLAGGLSYEQYF. The rearrangement links TRBV7-2 to TRBJ2-7; 9 bases match TRBD2. Germline CDR1 is SGHTA and CDR2 is FQGNSA. V was clipped by 3 bases and J by 4 bases; unmatched bases: 7. The length of the CDR3 is 15 residues.

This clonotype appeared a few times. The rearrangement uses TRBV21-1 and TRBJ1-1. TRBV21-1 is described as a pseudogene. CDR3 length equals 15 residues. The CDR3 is CASSKAGPGRTEAFF. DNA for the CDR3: TGTGCCAGCAGCAAAGCGGGGCCGGGGAGGACTGAAGCTTTCTTT.

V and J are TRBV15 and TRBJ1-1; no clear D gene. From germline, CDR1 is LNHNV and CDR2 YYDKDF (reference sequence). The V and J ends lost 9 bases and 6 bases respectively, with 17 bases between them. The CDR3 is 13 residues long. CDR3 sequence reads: CATRSQSGAEAFF. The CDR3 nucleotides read TGTGCCACGAGGTCCCAATCCGGGGCTGAAGCTTTCTTT.